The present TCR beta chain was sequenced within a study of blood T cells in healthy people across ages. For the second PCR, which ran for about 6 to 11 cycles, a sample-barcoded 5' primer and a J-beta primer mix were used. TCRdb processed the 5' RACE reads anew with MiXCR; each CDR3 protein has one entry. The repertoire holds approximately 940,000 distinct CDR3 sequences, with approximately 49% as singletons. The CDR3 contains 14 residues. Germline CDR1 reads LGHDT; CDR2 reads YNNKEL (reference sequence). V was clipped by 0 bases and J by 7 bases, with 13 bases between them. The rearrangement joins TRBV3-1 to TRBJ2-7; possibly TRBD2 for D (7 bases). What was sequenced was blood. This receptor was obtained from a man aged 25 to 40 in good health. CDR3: CASSQEGGGYEQYF. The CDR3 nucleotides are TGTGCCAGCAGCCAAGAGGGAGGGGGATATGAGCAGTACTTC.